This T cell receptor beta chain appears in the sequencing data of a study of beta chain features in type 1 diabetes (dated by TCRdb to the late 2010s). A note on the overall study: Patients and healthy donors did not differ in mean age, gender distribution, total cell number or subset yield. In the study, TCRB repertoires of sorted circulating CD4+ T cell subsets from recently diagnosed type 1 diabetes patients were compared with those of matched healthy donors. A total of around 100 million sorted cells were examined across all samples, and RNA yield correlated strongly with the number of cells per subset. Regulatory and stem cell-like memory subsets were obtained from only 8 patients and roughly 8 healthy donors, while naive and central memory subsets were obtained from all 30 or so donors. The paper's findings and limits, for the study overall: The naive, central memory and regulatory TCRB repertoires appeared to resemble one another more closely among patients than among healthy donors. Patients with type 1 diabetes made fewer insertions and deleted more nucleotides at VDJ recombination sites, implying thymic rearrangement abnormalities. PCR might favor shorter templates, but patient and control samples were amplified and corrected together, so any skew would affect both groups equally. HLA sub-analyses involved small numbers of individuals, so any influence of HLA type on TCRB rearrangement remained unresolved. Sequencing cDNA rather than genomic DNA could over-represent highly expressing activated cells, although activation and CD3 levels did not differ between groups. A moderate but significant shortening of TCRB CDR3 length was observed in type 1 diabetes patients in all four CD4+ subsets.

Notes on this clone: The specificity of this receptor is unknown. Qualities for individual bases were not recorded, and no much larger clone is one base off.

Each donor gave one peripheral blood draw, approximately 120 mL on average, collected into heparinised tubes. A BD FACSAria II was used to sort naive, central memory, regulatory and stem cell-like memory CD4+ T cells with a panel that included CD45RO, CCR7, CD25, CD127, CD95 and CD27. All sorted populations exceeded 95% purity. PBMCs were isolated right away by Lymphoprep density gradient centrifugation and were stained directly, without culture. So that batch effects would be minimized, each experiment stained and sorted samples in pairs, pairing one healthy donor with one patient. V lost 0 bases and J lost 4 bases; the stretch between them is 7 bases long. Measured from the cysteine to the phenylalanine, the CDR3 is 12 residues long. Kept here is only the CDR3 DNA, which spans 36 bases and is read in frame from base 1. CDR1 GTSNPN and CDR2 SVGIG are derived from the germline V gene (reference sequence).

The entire isolated RNA was reverse transcribed using the High Capacity cDNA Reverse Transcription Kit, and thus expressed TCRB transcripts were sequenced. Deep immunoSEQ sequencing was performed on naive, central memory and regulatory T cell samples, with an average of about 3.57 million total reads per sample. Sorted cells were lysed in RLT buffer and RNA was extracted with DNase-treated RNeasy Micro or Mini kits, depending on cell number. Each cell subset was processed on its own to prevent cross-contamination, while patient and healthy donor samples were processed together. The immunoSEQ multiplex PCR was used to amplify TCRB sequences from cDNA, yielding 87-bp fragments that span the CDR3 region. Sequencing of the amplicons was performed on the Illumina HiSeq platform. Per the source publication's procedure: Synthetic template baselines were used to correct PCR bias computationally, reads within Hamming distance 2 were collapsed, and singletons that could not be merged were discarded. Reads were aligned against IMGT to assign V, D and J genes, CDR3 length and insertions or deletions at six rearrangement sites. Within each subset, clonotype counts were normalized to sorted cell number, and only after that were true diversity and Gini coefficients computed with the tcR R package. The overlap coefficient, calculated on TCRB nucleotide sequences, was used to quantify repertoire sharing. Out-of-frame TCRB sequences from naive cells were analyzed to stand in for the pre-selection repertoire. In TCRdb, the immuneACCESS table is reduced to in-frame sequences with V and J assigned. These tables do not hold every clone; where another copy was compared, an unresolved V gene accounts for under half, and the others remain unexplained. Clonal size and the V and J genes are those of that table, whereas D and trimming came from the DNA. This sample comprises about 260,000 clones, about 63% of them detected only once. Together, the top ten hold approximately 0.053% of the sample.

This sequence was found in a man aged 30 to 45 in good health. The receptor chain draws on TRBV30 and TRBJ2-7, with the D gene not clear enough to name. Material for sequencing was naive CD4+ T cells from blood. The label giving this sample's cell subset or site can be read as: true naive CD4+ T cells. CDR3 loop: CAWSVTIYEQYF. Read as DNA, the sequence is TGTGCCTGGAGTGTAACGATTTACGAGCAGTACTTC.